This entry is about one T cell receptor (beta chain). The protocol was immunoSEQ multiplex PCR, while the TCRdb copy is restricted to in-frame clones and leaves out a portion. Here the sample spans approximately 5,400 clones, more than 65% being singletons. Germline V gives CDR1 MNHEY, CDR2 SMNVEV (reference sequence). With V trimmed by 0 bases and J by 6 bases, 11 bases remained unmatched. There are 16 residues in the CDR3. This record belongs to a study of chemoradiotherapy in HPV16-positive cancers. This rearrangement joins TRBV27 to TRBJ2-7, with 7 bases identical to TRBD1. Source: tumor tissue, taken from a patient who underwent chemoradiotherapy. The sequence was obtained from a human donor with HPV-associated anogenital cancer. CDR3 nucleotide sequence: TGTGCCAGCAGTTTATCGACAGGGTCTCTTCTCGGCGAGCAGTACTTC. It translates to CASSLSTGSLLGEQYF.